The TCR beta chain described here comes from a study of shared clonotypes between healthy human individuals. Study observations and caveats: The authors sampled blood alone, and tissue repertoires likely differ. Clonotype sharing among donors was expected to depend on sequencing depth.

Trimming pared 4 bases from V and 10 bases from J, leaving 8 bases between. There are 10 residues in the CDR3. Germline V gene sequence: CDR1 SGHKS, CDR2 YYEKEE (reference sequence). A remark on this clone: The antigen is undetermined.

Generated by immunoSEQ multiplex PCR, the TCRdb table keeps only in-frame clones and is missing some. This table holds more than 550,000 clones, 55% to 75% found once. The chain recombines TRBV5-5 with TRBJ1-1; possibly TRBD1 for D (6 bases). The clonotype was recovered from a woman between 25 and 40 years old in good health. Sample: memory CD4+ T cells sorted from blood. Subset described: CD45RA-negative fraction. The CDR3 protein is CASSLDRAFF. DNA for the CDR3: TGTGCCAGCAGCCTGGACAGAGCTTTCTTT.